The entry below gives a single TCR beta chain sequence along with its context. Its antigen remains unknown. This sample was taken from a study of T cell repertoires in cytomegalovirus infection. Study-level points and caveats: HLA-C-restricted CMV-specific TCR beta clonotypes prevailed in the ex vivo response.

TCRdb used MiXCR to reprocess the reads, holding one entry per CDR3 protein. This table has 650,000 to 850,000 distinct CDR3 sequences, under 35% appearing once. This CDR3 has 14 residues. The V and J ends lost 11 bases and 6 bases respectively, with 19 bases between them. Sequenced material: cultured CD8+ T cells from PBMCs, taken from culture after CMV antigen stimulation. This sequence originates from a human donor in good health (CMV status not recorded). Some clones in this sample may be carry-over from other donors' samples. The chain links TRBV12-3 or TRBV12-4 to TRBJ1-4; no clear D. The CDR3 sequence is CAVSPGPRDEKLFF. CDR3 nucleotide sequence: TGTGCCGTATCTCCCGGACCCCGGGATGAAAAACTGTTTTTT.